Below, 22 T cell receptor beta chains from the same sample are listed, as sequenced in a study of T cells after yellow fever vaccination. TCRdb recomputed calls from the 5' RACE reads with MiXCR, one row per CDR3 protein. The top ten hold approximately 25% of the sample, which has 300,000 or so distinct CDR3 sequences, around 4.1% seen once. The sample consisted of PBMCs, taken 5 days after the yellow fever booster vaccination. These receptors originate from a man aged 18 to 29 who received the YFV17D yellow fever vaccine.

This chain links TRBV20-1 with TRBJ2-6; D is undetermined. V was pared by 4 bases and J by 3 bases, with 13 bases between. Germline CDR1 and CDR2: DFQATT and SNEGSKA (reference sequence). The CDR3 contains 15 residues. Written as DNA, the CDR3 is TGCAGTGCTACCCCAGTTAATAGTGGGGCCAACGTCCTGACTTTC. Translated: CSATPVNSGANVLTF.

V usage is TRBV4-1 and J usage is TRBJ1-1; 7 nucleotides line up with TRBD1. V gave up 0 bases and J gave up 8 bases; unmatched junction bases: 12. There are 16 residues in the CDR3. CDR1 is MGHRA, CDR2 YSYEKL, per germline. CDR3 nucleotide sequence: TGCGCCAGCAGCCAAGAACAGGGGCCGCAACGGATAGAAGCTTTCTTT. This gives the protein CASSQEQGPQRIEAFF.

The chain recombines TRBV24-1 with TRBJ1-5; perhaps TRBD1 as D (5 bases). The CDR3 totals 15 residues. V gave up 9 bases and J gave up 4 bases, with 18 bases separating them. The germline CDR1 and CDR2 sequences are KGHDR and SFDVKD. This chain's CDR3 is CATRSAEGQNQPQHF. CDR3 sequence (DNA): TGTGCCACCCGTTCGGCCGAGGGGCAAAATCAGCCCCAGCATTTT.

A few counts support this clonotype. The chain is built from TRBV5-1 and TRBJ2-1, with 8 bases matching TRBD2. CDR1 SGHRS and CDR2 YFSETQ come from the germline V gene. The ends lost 1 base at V and 2 bases at J; junction bases unmatched: 2. CDR3 length: 15 amino acids. The CDR3 nucleotides are TGCGCCAGCAGCTTGAACGGGGGGGCCTACAATGAGCAGTTCTTC. Protein: CASSLNGGAYNEQFF.

The V and J genes are TRBV5-1 and TRBJ1-5; D gene ambiguous. V lost 0 bases, J lost 4 bases, and 11 bases lay in between. This CDR3 contains 15 residues. Germline CDR1 reads SGHRS; CDR2 reads YFSETQ. The chain's CDR3 is CASSLGGSWNQPQHF. As DNA, the CDR3 is TGCGCCAGCAGCTTGGGAGGCAGTTGGAATCAGCCCCAGCATTTT. The full variable domain, in which reference TRBV5-1 and TRBJ1-5 provide the parts outside the CDR3, is KAGVTQTPRYLIKTRGQQVTLSCSPISGHRSVSWYQQTPGQGLQFLFEYFSETQRNKGNFPGRFSGRQFSNSRSEMNVSTLELGDSALYLCASSLGGSWNQPQHFGDGTRLSIL.

In its sample, this clonotype was seen many times. The rearrangement joins TRBV25-1 to TRBJ1-2; D remains unclear. This CDR3 has 15 residues. Per germline, CDR1 MGHDK and CDR2 SYGVNS. The V end lost 3 bases, the J end lost 0 bases, and 11 bases lay between the germline ends. The CDR3 DNA sequence: TGTGCCAGCAGTGAGGCAGGCGGAGCTAACTATGGCTACACCTTC. This gives the protein CASSEAGGANYGYTF.

This clonotype has a count of ten or more. The chain is built from TRBV4-3 and TRBJ1-6; D is perhaps TRBD1 (6 bases). The germline V gene has CDR1 LGHNA and CDR2 YSLEER. This CDR3 is 17 amino acids long. The V and J ends lost 5 bases and 3 bases respectively, with 17 bases between them. CDR3: CASSKDSPRVYNSPLHF. For the CDR3, the DNA is TGCGCCAGCAGCAAGGACAGCCCCAGGGTCTATAATTCACCCCTCCACTTT.

V and J are TRBV19 and TRBJ1-2; 8 bases align to TRBD1. With 6 bases clipped from V and 6 bases from J, the junction kept 6 bases outside the gene matches. Germline V gives CDR1 LNHDA, CDR2 SQIVND (reference sequence). This CDR3 has 13 amino acids. CDR3 loop: CASRGQGWDGYTF. For the CDR3, the DNA is TGTGCCAGTAGAGGACAGGGCTGGGATGGCTACACCTTC.

This clonotype came up many times. The rearrangement links TRBV29-1 to TRBJ1-2; D remains ambiguous. Trimming took off 0 bases at V and 3 bases at J, with 11 bases between the two ends. This CDR3 comprises 14 residues. Germline V CDR1 and CDR2: SQVTM, ANQGSEA. CDR3 protein: CSVEEQSPHYGYTF. The CDR3 coding sequence is TGCAGCGTTGAAGAGCAGAGCCCCCACTATGGCTACACCTTC.

This clonotype was recorded a few times. The chain joins TRBV5-1 to TRBJ1-2, with D perhaps matching TRBD1 (5 bases). This CDR3 comprises 15 residues. Germline assignment: CDR1 SGHRS and CDR2 YFSETQ. The V end was cut by 4 bases, the J end by 7 bases, with 20 bases between. In DNA, the CDR3 is TGCGCCAGCAGCCCACAGCCGACAGCCTCAGGTGGCTACACCTTC. Translation: CASSPQPTASGGYTF.

This clonotype came up a few times. DNA for the CDR3: TGCGCCAGCAGCCGGGACACCGAGAACACTGAAGCTTTCTTT. The encoded protein is CASSRDTENTEAFF. The chain joins TRBV5-1 to TRBJ1-1, with D maybe TRBD1 (6 bases). The CDR3 has 14 residues. The ends were cut back, 4 bases at V and 1 base at J, with 11 bases in the middle. The germline gives CDR1 SGHRS, CDR2 YFSETQ.

This chain uses TRBV9 with TRBJ1-6; D is perhaps TRBD1 (6 bases). The V and J ends lost 0 bases and 10 bases respectively, with 11 bases between them. The CDR3 is 14 amino acids. Germline CDR1 reads SGDLS; CDR2 reads YYNGEE. The CDR3: CASSVGGGFSPLHF. The CDR3 DNA reads as TGTGCCAGCAGCGTAGGAGGGGGTTTCTCACCCCTCCACTTT.

This clonotype occurred a few times. The CDR3 nucleotides read TGTGCCAGCAGCCACCAACAGCTAAATTCACCCCTCCACTTT. This codes for CASSHQQLNSPLHF. The V gene is TRBV7-9, the J gene TRBJ1-6; D gene uncertain. CDR3 size: 14 residues. Germline CDR1 reads SEHNR; CDR2 reads FQNEAQ (reference sequence). V was cut by 5 bases and J by 7 bases, with 12 bases left in between. The whole variable domain, remainder taken from reference TRBV7-9 and TRBJ1-6, is DTGVSQNPRHKITKRGQNVTFRCDPISEHNRLYWYRQTLGQGPEFLTYFQNEAQLEKSRLLSDRFSAERPKGSFSTLEIQRTEQGDSAMYLCASSHQQLNSPLHFGNGTRLTVT.

This chain connects TRBV7-2 to TRBJ2-2, with D uncertain. Trimming shortened V by 5 bases and J by 0 bases, and 10 bases separated the two germline ends. The CDR3 is made up of 15 amino acids. The V gene's germline CDR1 is SGHTA and CDR2 FQGNSA. CDR3 region: CASSPDRSNTGELFF. The CDR3 bases are TGTGCCAGCAGCCCGGACCGATCGAACACCGGGGAGCTGTTTTTT.

The table lists this clonotype with a few counts. J is TRBJ1-2 and V is TRBV5-1; possible D gene TRBD1, 6 bases. Deletions cut 5 bases from V and 1 base from J, with 9 bases between. The germline CDR1 and CDR2 sequences are SGHRS and YFSETQ. CDR3 length equals 13 residues. DNA for the CDR3: TGCGCCAGCAGAGAACAGGGTAACTATGGCTACACCTTC. Protein sequence: CASREQGNYGYTF. Full variable domain (missing parts from reference TRBV5-1 and TRBJ1-2): KAGVTQTPRYLIKTRGQQVTLSCSPISGHRSVSWYQQTPGQGLQFLFEYFSETQRNKGNFPGRFSGRQFSNSRSEMNVSTLELGDSALYLCASREQGNYGYTFGSGTRLTVV.

The V call is TRBV7-9, the J call TRBJ1-2; unclear D gene. The CDR3 runs to 15 residues. CDR1 and CDR2 from the germline V gene are SEHNR and FQNEAQ (reference sequence). V gave up 2 bases and J gave up 3 bases, with 13 bases separating them. CDR3 nucleotide sequence: TGTGCCAGCAGCTTATCCTTAGACATACACTATGGCTACACCTTC. Translating gives CASSLSLDIHYGYTF.

This clonotype came up a few times. This chain uses TRBV10-1 with TRBJ2-3, with D unclear. The CDR3 runs 13 residues. Per germline, CDR1 WNHNN and CDR2 SYGVQD (reference sequence). V gave up 3 bases and J gave up 4 bases, with 8 bases separating them. The CDR3 coding sequence is TGCGCCAGCAGTGAACCCCGGTCAGATACGCAGTATTTT. Translated, it gives CASSEPRSDTQYF.

This clonotype was observed a handful of times. The rearrangement uses TRBV7-9 and TRBJ2-6, with TRBD2 matching 7 bases. Germline V gene data show CDR1 as SEHNR and CDR2 as FQNEAQ (reference sequence). V trimming: 8 bases; J trimming: 2 bases; junction bases outside the gene matches: 3. This CDR3 spans 14 amino acids. The CDR3 DNA sequence: TGTGCCAGCGGTACTAGCGCTGGGGCCAACGTCCTGACTTTC. Protein sequence: CASGTSAGANVLTF.

The chain recombines TRBV4-1 with TRBJ1-2, with 8 bases aligning to TRBD1. The CDR3 extends over 17 amino acids. J was trimmed by 2 bases and V by 5 bases; bases with no gene match: 13. Germline assignment: CDR1 MGHRA and CDR2 YSYEKL. CDR3 protein: CASSSRPGQGQNYGYTF. The CDR3 DNA sequence: TGCGCCAGCAGCTCCCGGCCCGGACAGGGCCAAAACTATGGCTACACCTTC.

Ten or more counts support this clonotype. This chain links TRBV7-9 with TRBJ1-1, with D tentatively TRBD1 (5 bases). CDR1 is SEHNR and CDR2 is FQNEAQ in the germline V gene (reference sequence). CDR3 length: 12 amino acids. V lost 5 bases and J 11 bases, leaving 15 bases between the germline ends. The CDR3 is CASSPWTGRAFF. CDR3 sequence (DNA): TGTGCCAGCAGCCCCTGGACGGGACGGGCTTTCTTT.

This clonotype appeared a few times. The chain joins TRBV7-2 to TRBJ1-1; D gene ambiguous. Between the trimmed V and J ends, which lost 5 bases and 5 bases, there was a span of 12 bases. The CDR3 has 13 amino acids. The germline V gene encodes CDR1 SGHTA and CDR2 FQGNSA. CDR3 DNA sequence: TGTGCCAGCAGCCGATCCCCTTTTACTGAAGCTTTCTTT. Protein sequence: CASSRSPFTEAFF.

This clonotype has a count of ten or more. The V and J genes are TRBV7-9 and TRBJ2-3; D may match TRBD1 or TRBD2 (5 bases each). The length of the CDR3 is 16 residues. The ends were cut back, 2 bases at V and 3 bases at J, with 15 bases in the middle. Germline assignment: CDR1 SEHNR and CDR2 FQNEAQ (reference sequence). The CDR3 DNA sequence: TGTGCCAGCAGCTTACGGTGGGGCCGAGGGACAGATACGCAGTATTTT. This sequence encodes CASSLRWGRGTDTQYF.